Listed here are 19 T cell receptor beta chains from one sample, sequenced in a study of blood T cell repertoires in COVID-19. TCRdb keeps only in-frame clones here, not all; method: immunoSEQ multiplex PCR. The sample shows 250,000 to 300,000 clones, 88% of them seen only once. The sequenced material came from PBMCs or T cells enriched from blood (not recorded which). The receptor set was obtained from a woman between 25 and 40 years old who had recovered from COVID-19.

The chain couples TRBV7-9 to TRBJ2-1, with unresolved D. V dropped 1 base and J dropped 0 bases, with 7 bases sitting between them. Germline loops: CDR1 SEHNR, CDR2 FQNEAQ (reference sequence). The CDR3 is made up of 15 amino acids. The CDR3 here is CASSLEWSSYNEQFF. For the CDR3, the DNA is TGTGCCAGCAGCTTAGAGTGGAGCTCCTACAATGAGCAGTTCTTC.

The chain links TRBV11-3 to TRBJ1-1; 8 bases are shared with TRBD1. V dropped 1 base and J dropped 1; count of bases not matched to a gene: 2. CDR1 is SGHNT and CDR2 is YENEEA in the germline V gene. The CDR3 has 15 amino acids. The CDR3 loop is CASSLAGQGNTEAFF. The CDR3 region has the DNA TGTGCCAGCAGCTTAGCCGGACAGGGGAACACTGAAGCTTTCTTT.

This rearrangement joins TRBV5-1 to TRBJ2-1, with TRBD1 identical over 11 bases. J gave up 7 bases and V 4 bases, and 7 bases lay outside the gene matches. The CDR3 totals 15 residues. Per germline, CDR1 SGHRS and CDR2 YFSETQ. The CDR3 nucleotides read TGCGCCAGCAGCCCGGACAGGGGGCGCCTGAATGAGCAGTTCTTC. It is translated as CASSPDRGRLNEQFF.

The chain uses TRBV11-3 and TRBJ1-1, with D hard to call. Looked up from germline, CDR1 is SGHNT and CDR2 is YENEEA. This CDR3 has 15 residues. V was trimmed by 1 base and J by 2 bases, leaving 11 bases between them. This CDR3 is CASSLAGVVNTEAFF. The CDR3 nucleotides are TGTGCCAGCAGCTTAGCCGGGGTGGTTAACACTGAAGCTTTCTTT.

This chain uses TRBV5-1 with TRBJ2-5; 8 nucleotides agree with TRBD1. The CDR3 runs 14 residues. V lost 0 bases, J lost 5 bases, and 3 bases stayed unmatched. The germline gives CDR1 SGHRS, CDR2 YFSETQ. This CDR3 is CASSLGTGRETQYF. DNA for the CDR3: TGCGCCAGCAGCTTGGGGACAGGGCGGGAGACCCAGTACTTC. Full variable domain (outside the CDR3, taken from reference TRBV5-1 and TRBJ2-5): KAGVTQTPRYLIKTRGQQVTLSCSPISGHRSVSWYQQTPGQGLQFLFEYFSETQRNKGNFPGRFSGRQFSNSRSEMNVSTLELGDSALYLCASSLGTGRETQYFGPGTRLLVL.

The rearrangement joins TRBV28 to TRBJ1-4, with 9 bases fitting TRBD1. Germline V gives CDR1 MDHEN, CDR2 SYDVKM. Trimming cost V 5 bases and J 10 bases; bases outside gene matches: 5. CDR3 length: 13 amino acids. CDR3 sequence: CASSRDRVGKLFF. Written as DNA, the CDR3 is TGTGCCAGCAGTCGGGACAGGGTCGGAAAACTGTTTTTT.

The chain carries TRBV11-2 and TRBJ1-2; 10 nucleotides agree with TRBD1. The V gene end was trimmed by 5 bases and the J gene end by 6 bases; junction bases not matched to a gene: 12. Germline assignment: CDR1 SGHAT and CDR2 FQNNGV. There are 16 residues in the CDR3. This CDR3 is CASSPRLRDRGNGYTF. CDR3 DNA sequence: TGTGCCAGCAGCCCCAGACTCCGGGACAGGGGCAATGGCTACACCTTC.

The table lists this clone with a few counts. The chain links TRBV5-1 to TRBJ1-2; 10 nucleotides match TRBD1. CDR1 and CDR2 from the germline V gene are SGHRS and YFSETQ. The CDR3 is made up of 13 amino acids. Trimming at V came to 4 bases and at J to 5 bases, leaving 2 bases not matched to a gene. CDR3 residues: CASSAGQGYGYTF. The CDR3, as DNA: TGCGCCAGCAGCGCGGGACAGGGGTATGGCTACACCTTC.

This clone has more than one count but fewer than ten. The J gene is TRBJ2-1, the V gene TRBV6-5, with 10 bases that match TRBD2. The ends lost 6 bases at V and 2 bases at J; junction bases unmatched: 4. The germline CDR1 and CDR2 sequences are MNHEY and SVGAGI. CDR3 size: 15 residues. CDR3 protein: CASSTTSGTYNEQFF. The CDR3 DNA reads as TGTGCCAGCAGCACCACTAGCGGGACCTACAATGAGCAGTTCTTC.

The rearrangement links TRBV5-1 to TRBJ2-7, with a possible D match to TRBD1 (7 bases). V was shortened by 4 bases and J by 3 bases, with 14 bases between the two germline ends. The CDR3 has 14 amino acids. CDR1 is SGHRS, CDR2 YFSETQ, per germline. The CDR3 loop reads CASSRDQGGYEQYF. DNA of the CDR3: TGCGCCAGCAGCAGGGACCAGGGGGGCTACGAGCAGTACTTC.

V and J are TRBV24-1 and TRBJ2-5; tentative D call: TRBD2 (6 bases). Looked up from germline, CDR1 is KGHDR and CDR2 is SFDVKD. The ends were cut back, 4 bases at V and 5 bases at J, with 16 bases in the middle. The CDR3 spans 15 residues. The CDR3 loop is CATSDSRGGVETQYF. The CDR3 DNA sequence: TGTGCCACCAGTGACTCCCGTGGAGGGGTTGAGACCCAGTACTTC.

This chain joins TRBV5-1 and TRBJ2-1; D ambiguous. Germline V gene sequence: CDR1 SGHRS, CDR2 YFSETQ. V lost 0 bases, J lost 3 bases, and 13 bases lay in between. This CDR3 is built from 16 residues. CDR3 nucleotides: TGCGCCAGCAGCTTGGAAACTCAATCCTACTACAATGAGCAGTTCTTC. It codes for CASSLETQSYYNEQFF.

The chain is built from TRBV9 and TRBJ2-7; a possible D gene is TRBD1 (6 bases). The CDR3 is 15 residues long. Germline V gives CDR1 SGDLS, CDR2 YYNGEE. Trimming took 0 bases from V and 0 from J, leaving 10 bases between them. Here the CDR3 DNA reads TGTGCCAGCAGCGTAGCTTGGGACAACTCCTACGAGCAGTACTTC. This codes for CASSVAWDNSYEQYF.

This clone was seen just once. The V gene is TRBV25-1, the J gene TRBJ1-5; 7 nucleotides line up with TRBD1. Looked up from germline, CDR1 is MGHDK and CDR2 is SYGVNS. Germline trimming cut 10 bases from V and 0 bases from J; bases unmatched to any gene: 6. CDR3 length: 14 residues. The chain's CDR3 is CATGTVNSNQPQHF. CDR3 coding DNA: TGTGCCACGGGGACAGTCAATAGCAATCAGCCCCAGCATTTT.

The chain is built from TRBV6-2 or TRBV6-3 and TRBJ2-7, with TRBD1 identical over 7 bases. The CDR3 runs to 17 residues. Unmatched junction bases numbered 12, after V lost 0 bases and J lost 4 bases. Germline loops: CDR1 MNHEY, CDR2 SVGEGT. The DNA of the CDR3 is TGTGCCAGCAGTTACTCGGTCGACAGGGTGGTTTGGTACGAGCAGTACTTC. It yields the protein CASSYSVDRVVWYEQYF.

This rearrangement joins TRBV27 to TRBJ1-5; TRBD1 matches at 7 bases. The CDR3 covers 16 residues. Trimming at V came to 0 bases and at J to 9 bases, leaving 11 bases not matched to a gene. Germline V gene sequence: CDR1 MNHEY, CDR2 SMNVEV (reference sequence). The CDR3 DNA sequence: TGTGCCAGCAGTTTATCGGGACAGAATCCTAATTGGCCCCAGCATTTT. Amino acid sequence: CASSLSGQNPNWPQHF.

The chain carries TRBV9 and TRBJ2-1; 7 nucleotides line up with TRBD1. Germline CDR1 is SGDLS and CDR2 is YYNGEE. This CDR3 has 14 amino acids. V lost 8 bases to trimming and J lost 0 bases; unmatched junction nucleotides: 5. For the CDR3, the DNA is TGTGCCAGTGCCCGACAGGGCTCCTACAATGAGCAGTTCTTC. It is translated as CASARQGSYNEQFF.

The chain carries TRBV5-1 and TRBJ2-7; 8 nucleotides align to TRBD1. The CDR3 length is 14 residues. V was clipped by 5 bases and J by 2 bases; unmatched bases: 6. CDR1 is SGHRS and CDR2 is YFSETQ in the germline V gene. CDR3 DNA: TGCGCCAGCAGGCCCGGGACAGGAGCCTACGAGCAGTACTTC. Its translation: CASRPGTGAYEQYF.

This rearrangement joins TRBV5-1 to TRBJ2-5; TRBD2 matches 12 bases. After removal of 5 bases from V and 3 bases from J, the junction contained 2 bases not matched to a gene. Germline V lookup: CDR1 SGHRS, CDR2 YFSETQ. CDR3 length equals 14 residues. The CDR3 sequence: CASRRTSGEETQYF. CDR3 sequence (DNA): TGCGCCAGCAGGCGGACTAGCGGGGAAGAGACCCAGTACTTC. Supplemented by reference TRBV5-1 and TRBJ2-5, the full variable domain reads KAGVTQTPRYLIKTRGQQVTLSCSPISGHRSVSWYQQTPGQGLQFLFEYFSETQRNKGNFPGRFSGRQFSNSRSEMNVSTLELGDSALYLCASRRTSGEETQYFGPGTRLLVL.